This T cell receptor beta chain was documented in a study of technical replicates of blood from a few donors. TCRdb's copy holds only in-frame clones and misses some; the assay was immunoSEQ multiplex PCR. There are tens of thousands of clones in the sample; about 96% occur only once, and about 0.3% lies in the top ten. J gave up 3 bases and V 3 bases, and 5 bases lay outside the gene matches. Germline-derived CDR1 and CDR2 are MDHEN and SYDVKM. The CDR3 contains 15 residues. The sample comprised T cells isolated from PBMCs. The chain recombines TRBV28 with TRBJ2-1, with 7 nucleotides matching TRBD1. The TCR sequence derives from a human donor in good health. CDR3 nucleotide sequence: TGTGCCAGCAGTTTCGCACCAGGGGGCTACAATGAGCAGTTCTTC. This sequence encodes CASSFAPGGYNEQFF.